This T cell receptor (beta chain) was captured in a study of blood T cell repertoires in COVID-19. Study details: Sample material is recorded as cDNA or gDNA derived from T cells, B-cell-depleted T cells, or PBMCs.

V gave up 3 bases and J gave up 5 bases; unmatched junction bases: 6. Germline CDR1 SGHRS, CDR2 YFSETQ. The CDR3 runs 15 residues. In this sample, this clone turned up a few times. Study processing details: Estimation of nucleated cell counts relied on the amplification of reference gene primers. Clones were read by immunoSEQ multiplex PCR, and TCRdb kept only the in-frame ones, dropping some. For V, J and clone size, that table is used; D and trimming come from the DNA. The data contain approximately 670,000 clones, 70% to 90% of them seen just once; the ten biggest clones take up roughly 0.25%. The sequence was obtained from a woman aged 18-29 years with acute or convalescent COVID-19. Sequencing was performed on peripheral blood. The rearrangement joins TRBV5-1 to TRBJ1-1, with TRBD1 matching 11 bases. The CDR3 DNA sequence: TGCGCCAGCAGCTCCCGGACAGGGGGCCAGACTGAAGCTTTCTTT. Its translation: CASSSRTGGQTEAFF.